Here is one T cell receptor (beta chain) with its context. Its antigen is not identified. This CDR3 spans 15 amino acids. Germline V gene lookup returns CDR1 SGHVS and CDR2 FQNEAQ. Trimming shortened V by 4 bases and J by 5 bases, and 14 bases separated the two germline ends. The data were obtained in a study of CD8+ T cells in alopecia areata. Findings and limits, study-wide: With tofacitinib ongoing, many expanded lesional clones persisted in both scalp and blood. Mouse data revealed clearer TCR sharing than patient data did, a gap possibly tied to HLA.

Treatment indicated: oral pan-JAK inhibitor, 5-10 mg twice daily. RNA, once extracted, was reverse transcribed into cDNA for use as the sequencing template. Profiling relied on immunoSEQ multiplex PCR, and the TCRdb table lists in-frame clones only, not all of them. Among over 150,000 clones listed, roughly 50% were seen once. This clonotype originated in a human donor with alopecia areata. Sample: CD8+ T cells sorted from blood, taken at week 24, from a patient treated with tofacitinib. This rearrangement joins TRBV7-8 to TRBJ2-2; D not resolved. CDR3 nucleotides: TGTGCCAGCAGCTCAAACCTGCCGGAAACCGGGGAGCTGTTTTTT. Encoded protein: CASSSNLPETGELFF.